These 16 T cell receptor beta chains share one sample of origin, sequenced in a study of technical replicates of blood from several donors listed by TCRdb under 2017. The library was prepared using the immunoSEQ multiplex PCR assay. Sourced from immuneACCESS, this table was stored by TCRdb with only in-frame sequences that have V and J called. A share of the clones is absent; for the studies checked, an unresolved V gene accounts for under half, and the remainder has no known explanation. Here the sample has tens of thousands of clones; roughly 94% occur a single time. The top ten clonotypes cover under 0.3% of the sample. The sequenced material came from T cells isolated from PBMCs. These receptors were obtained from a human donor in good health.

The V and J genes are TRBV7-9 and TRBJ1-4; D might be TRBD1 (5 bases). V lost 5 bases to trimming and J lost 5 bases, with 15 bases between them. Germline CDR1 reads SEHNR; CDR2 reads FQNEAQ (reference sequence). The CDR3 loop spans 15 amino acids. This chain's CDR3 is CASSPQGSLNEKLFF. The CDR3 nucleotides read TGTGCCAGCAGCCCTCAGGGTTCCTTAAATGAAAAACTGTTTTTT.

The rearrangement links TRBV28 to TRBJ1-2; TRBD1 matches 7 bases. Germline values: CDR1 MDHEN, CDR2 SYDVKM. The CDR3 runs to 13 residues. J was trimmed by 3 bases and V by 6 bases; bases with no gene match: 4. CDR3 in DNA: TGTGCCAGCAGAAGGGGGCTAGACTATGGCTACACCTTC. This codes for CASRRGLDYGYTF.

V and J are TRBV5-4 and TRBJ1-4; D ambiguous. The CDR3 has 14 amino acids. Germline CDR1 SGHNT, CDR2 YYREEE (reference sequence). V was pared by 2 bases and J by 8 bases, with 13 bases between. The CDR3 loop reads CASSFSGSGEKLFF. The DNA for the CDR3 is TGTGCCAGCAGCTTCTCGGGTTCGGGGGAAAAACTGTTTTTT.

V and J are TRBV27 and TRBJ1-1; D not resolved. Trimming took off 5 bases at V and 6 bases at J, with 16 bases between the two ends. The CDR3 is 14 residues long. Germline values: CDR1 MNHEY, CDR2 SMNVEV (reference sequence). In DNA form, the CDR3 reads TGTGCCAGCAGTCCCCGCCCCATACACGCTGAAGCTTTCTTT. This encodes CASSPRPIHAEAFF.

The gene calls are TRBV6-6 and TRBJ2-7, with TRBD2 as a possible D gene (5 bases). This CDR3 is built from 11 residues. Germline CDR1 reads MNHNY; CDR2 reads SVGAGI (reference sequence). Trimming took off 8 bases at V and 7 bases at J, with 12 bases between the two ends. The CDR3 loop is CASAGVLEQYF. Written as DNA, the CDR3 is TGTGCCAGCGCGGGTGTTCTTGAGCAGTACTTC.

This sequence joins TRBV4-1 and TRBJ1-2, with D possibly being TRBD1 (5 bases). The CDR3 consists of 13 residues. With 4 bases removed from V and 8 bases from J, the gap between germline ends came to 14 bases. Germline V gene sequence: CDR1 MGHRA, CDR2 YSYEKL. The CDR3 region has the DNA TGCGCCAGCAGCCTAAGGGGAGGCGGAGGCTACACCTTC. It codes for CASSLRGGGGYTF.

The chain joins TRBV6-4 to TRBJ1-5; no clear D. The CDR3 loop spans 12 amino acids. In germline, CDR1 is MRHNA, CDR2 SNTAGT. V was clipped by 10 bases and J by 2 bases, with 9 bases between them. The CDR3 protein is CATQRGNQPQHF. The DNA of the CDR3 is TGTGCCACCCAACGGGGCAATCAGCCCCAGCATTTT.

V is TRBV28 and J is TRBJ1-1; TRBD1 agrees at 11 bases. The CDR3 has 15 amino acids. J gave up 4 bases and V 2 bases, and 3 bases lay outside the gene matches. Germline V gene sequence: CDR1 MDHEN, CDR2 SYDVKM. CDR3 coding DNA: TGTGCCAGCAGTTTACCGGGACAGGGGGGCACTGAAGCTTTCTTT. Translated, it gives CASSLPGQGGTEAFF.

The chain couples TRBV27 to TRBJ2-3, with 10 bases lining up with TRBD1. The CDR3 sequence is 16 residues long. Germline V CDR1 and CDR2: MNHEY, SMNVEV (reference sequence). Trimming removed 5 bases from V and 8 bases from J; junction bases left unmatched: 13. The CDR3 reads CASSPETGGERGTQYF. The CDR3, as DNA: TGTGCCAGCAGTCCGGAGACAGGGGGCGAGAGGGGTACGCAGTATTTT.

The gene calls are TRBV7-9 and TRBJ1-5; D is unresolved. The CDR3 loop spans 16 amino acids. Germline values: CDR1 SEHNR, CDR2 FQNEAQ (reference sequence). Trimming pared 1 base from V and 3 bases from J, leaving 13 bases between. Here the CDR3 DNA reads TGTGCCAGCAGCTTAGTCCTGGGCTCCCACAATCAGCCCCAGCATTTT. It translates to CASSLVLGSHNQPQHF.

In its sample, this clone was seen once. V is TRBV5-1 and J is TRBJ2-3; TRBD1 matches 8 bases. Trimming took 0 bases from V and 1 from J; bases not matched to a gene: 4. CDR1 and CDR2 (germline): SGHRS, YFSETQ. The CDR3 spans 16 residues. In DNA form, the CDR3 reads TGCGCCAGCAGCTTGGAATGGGGACAGGGCACAGATACGCAGTATTTT. This gives the protein CASSLEWGQGTDTQYF.

This clone occurred once. This chain links TRBV6-1 with TRBJ1-2; D possibly corresponds to TRBD1 (6 bases). Germline V lookup: CDR1 MNHNS, CDR2 SASEGT. The V and J ends lost 3 bases and 0 bases respectively, with 14 bases between them. CDR3 size: 16 residues. CDR3 protein: CASSDALQGPNYGYTF. The CDR3 bases are TGTGCCAGCAGTGATGCCTTACAGGGTCCTAACTATGGCTACACCTTC.

This chain uses TRBV6-5 with TRBJ2-7, with no clear D. The CDR3 consists of 13 residues. In germline, CDR1 is MNHEY, CDR2 SVGAGI. V was shortened by 4 bases and J by 3 bases, with 10 bases between the two germline ends. CDR3 in DNA: TGTGCCAGCAGTTTAGCACAAAGCTACGAGCAGTACTTC. This encodes CASSLAQSYEQYF.

This sequence joins TRBV7-2 and TRBJ1-1, with 10 bases identical to TRBD1. This CDR3 has 16 residues. CDR1 and CDR2 (germline): SGHTA, FQGNSA. Germline trimming cut 1 base from V and 0 bases from J; bases unmatched to any gene: 2. This CDR3 reads CASSLVGTGVNTEAFF. DNA for the CDR3: TGTGCCAGCAGCTTAGTGGGGACAGGGGTGAACACTGAAGCTTTCTTT.

The chain carries TRBV12-5 and TRBJ1-3; 7 bases are shared with TRBD1. CDR3 length equals 16 residues. CDR1 is LGHNT and CDR2 is FRNRAP in the germline V gene. V lost 0 bases to trimming and J lost 4 bases; unmatched junction nucleotides: 6. The CDR3 region has the DNA TGTGCTAGTGGTTTGGTACTTGGACAGGACGGAAACACCATATATTTT. As protein: CASGLVLGQDGNTIYF.

The chain uses TRBV6-1 and TRBJ2-7; the D gene is possibly TRBD2 (6 bases). Germline V gives CDR1 MNHNS, CDR2 SASEGT. The CDR3 contains 11 residues. V was clipped by 8 bases and J by 8 bases, with 13 bases between them. CDR3 protein: CASFSGEKQYF. The CDR3 nucleotides are TGTGCCAGCTTCTCGGGGGAAAAGCAGTACTTC.